The 16 T cell receptor beta chains presented below share a single source sample, sequenced in a study of T cell responses to AZD1222 COVID-19 vaccine. Produced via immunoSEQ multiplex PCR; TCRdb's table is partial and in-frame only. The sample has around 130,000 clones; 88% are singletons. The input for sequencing was peripheral blood, taken on day 0 of MenACWY control vaccination. The receptors were gathered from an adult in good health.

V gene TRBV6-4 combines with J gene TRBJ2-7; TRBD2 might be the D (5 bases). V lost 6 bases to trimming and J lost 4 bases, with 13 bases between them. The CDR3 has 13 amino acids. Germline CDR1 is MRHNA and CDR2 is SNTAGT. In nucleotides, the CDR3 is TGTGCCAGCAGGAACCGTCCGGGGTACGAGCAGTACTTC. This gives the protein CASRNRPGYEQYF.

The chain links TRBV7-6 to TRBJ2-3; D is ambiguous. The CDR3 runs to 16 residues. CDR1 and CDR2 from the germline V gene are SGHVS and FNYEAQ. V dropped 0 bases and J dropped 0 bases, with 10 bases sitting between them. CDR3 loop: CASSLAPETSTDTQYF. In DNA form, the CDR3 reads TGTGCCAGCAGCTTAGCGCCGGAGACTAGCACAGATACGCAGTATTTT.

This clone was detected only once. The V gene is TRBV19, the J gene TRBJ1-5; D is unclear. Germline-derived CDR1 and CDR2 are LNHDA and SQIVND (reference sequence). Trimming shortened V by 3 bases and J by 4 bases, and 13 bases separated the two germline ends. CDR3 length equals 15 residues. The DNA for the CDR3 is TGTGCCAGTAGTATGGGTCCGTGGGGAAATCAGCCCCAGCATTTT. It codes for CASSMGPWGNQPQHF.

V is TRBV3-1 (or the pseudogene TRBV3-2) and J is TRBJ2-2; TRBD2 is a possible D gene (5 bases). Germline loops: CDR1 LGHDT, CDR2 YNNKEL (reference sequence). The CDR3 length is 14 residues. V dropped 3 bases and J dropped 5 bases, with 10 bases sitting between them. DNA for the CDR3: TGTGCCAGCAGCCATCGTCGAGGGACCGGGGAGCTGTTTTTT. Translation: CASSHRRGTGELFF.

The chain is built from TRBV18 and TRBJ1-2; D uncertain. V was shortened by 4 bases and J by 5 bases, with 11 bases between the two germline ends. This CDR3 comprises 13 residues. The germline V gene encodes CDR1 KGHSH and CDR2 LQKENI. CDR3 region: CASSQLGSYGYTF. For the CDR3, the DNA is TGTGCCAGCTCACAGCTAGGAAGTTATGGCTACACCTTC.

The chain combines TRBV6-5 with TRBJ1-2, with a weak D call TRBD1 (5 bases). Trimming pared 10 bases from V and 4 bases from J, leaving 16 bases between. CDR3 size: 13 residues. Germline lookup yields CDR1 MNHEY and CDR2 SVGAGI. The CDR3 region has the DNA TGTGCCACCAGGGTAGGCAGGGTCTATGGCTACACCTTC. Amino acids: CATRVGRVYGYTF.

This chain connects TRBV30 to TRBJ2-2, with 8 bases fitting TRBD2. CDR1 GTSNPN and CDR2 SVGIG come from the germline V gene (reference sequence). The CDR3 is 15 residues long. The ends lost 1 base at V and 1 base at J; junction bases unmatched: 2. This CDR3 is CAWSGAGENTGELFF. The CDR3 region has the DNA TGTGCCTGGAGTGGAGCGGGGGAGAACACCGGGGAGCTGTTTTTT.

The V gene is TRBV2, the J gene TRBJ1-5, with 7 bases lining up with TRBD1. Germline V gene lookup returns CDR1 SNHLY and CDR2 FYNNEI. The CDR3 runs 14 residues. Losses at the gene ends were 3 bases for V and 6 bases for J; bases not matched to a gene: 5. The CDR3 nucleotides read TGTGCCAGCAGTGACAGGGGGTTGGGTCAGCCCCAGCATTTT. This codes for CASSDRGLGQPQHF. Looking up the rest from reference TRBV2 and TRBJ1-5 gives the full variable domain: EPEVTQTPSHQVTQMGQEVILRCVPISNHLYFYWYRQILGQKVEFLVSFYNNEISEKSEIFDDQFSVERPDGSNFTLKIRSTKLEDSAMYFCASSDRGLGQPQHFGDGTRLSIL.

The chain recombines TRBV6-1 with TRBJ2-1; D possibly matches TRBD1 or TRBD2 (5 bases each). V dropped 3 bases and J dropped 7 bases, with 19 bases sitting between them. The CDR3 covers 16 residues. In germline, CDR1 is MNHNS, CDR2 SASEGT. The CDR3 bases are TGTGCCAGCAGTGAGCAGGATTGGGGGATAAAGAATGAGCAGTTCTTC. Translating gives CASSEQDWGIKNEQFF.

This sequence joins TRBV5-1 and TRBJ2-5; D unclear. The V end was cut by 2 bases, the J end by 1 base, with 9 bases between. Germline V CDR1 and CDR2: SGHRS, YFSETQ. There are 14 residues in the CDR3. DNA for the CDR3: TGCGCCAGCAGCTTCGGTCATCTCCAAGAGACCCAGTACTTC. Amino acid sequence: CASSFGHLQETQYF.

This clone has only one observation. The chain joins TRBV19 to TRBJ2-1; D not resolved. With 2 bases removed from V and 0 bases from J, the gap between germline ends came to 11 bases. The germline V gene has CDR1 LNHDA and CDR2 SQIVND (reference sequence). The CDR3 totals 16 residues. CDR3 residues: CASSISMRSSYNEQFF. The CDR3 DNA sequence: TGTGCCAGTAGTATATCGATGCGTTCCTCCTACAATGAGCAGTTCTTC.

This rearrangement joins TRBV6-5 to TRBJ1-1; D is perhaps TRBD1 (6 bases). Germline V gene lookup returns CDR1 MNHEY and CDR2 SVGAGI. This CDR3 is built from 16 residues. Trimming left V 2 bases short and J 2 bases short, with 15 bases between. In DNA form, the CDR3 reads TGTGCCAGCAGTTACCGGGGGCAGCTAAGCAACACTGAAGCTTTCTTT. Encoded protein: CASSYRGQLSNTEAFF.

This rearrangement joins TRBV18 to TRBJ2-7; D is unresolved. Germline CDR1 reads KGHSH; CDR2 reads LQKENI. The CDR3 consists of 13 residues. Between the trimmed V and J ends, which lost 0 bases and 4 bases, there was a span of 7 bases. This CDR3 reads CASSPPLSYEQYF. DNA for the CDR3: TGTGCCAGCTCACCACCCTTGTCGTACGAGCAGTACTTC.

The V call is TRBV5-1, the J call TRBJ2-7; D possibly uses TRBD1 or TRBD2 (5 bases each). Trimming shortened V by 0 bases and J by 0 bases, and 10 bases separated the two germline ends. Germline CDR1 and CDR2: SGHRS and YFSETQ. The CDR3 runs 15 residues. The DNA for the CDR3 is TGCGCCAGCAGCTTGGCCGGGACCAACTCCTACGAGCAGTACTTC. Its protein product is CASSLAGTNSYEQYF.

This chain connects TRBV7-9 to TRBJ2-2; 8 bases are a match to TRBD2. The V segment lost 2 bases and the J segment 2 bases; nucleotides outside the gene matches: 4. Germline CDR1 reads SEHNR; CDR2 reads FQNEAQ (reference sequence). The CDR3 consists of 16 residues. The CDR3 DNA follows: TGTGCCAGCAGCTTAAGACTAGCGATAAACACCGGGGAGCTGTTTTTT. Encoded protein: CASSLRLAINTGELFF.

The count of this clone is one. The chain combines TRBV6-4 with TRBJ1-1; 7 nucleotides agree with TRBD1. CDR3 length: 12 amino acids. Per germline, CDR1 MRHNA and CDR2 SNTAGT. The ends lost 4 bases at V and 10 bases at J; junction bases unmatched: 6. The CDR3 protein is CASSGPTGRAFF. The CDR3 bases are TGTGCCAGCAGTGGCCCGACAGGGAGAGCTTTCTTT.